These 14 T cell receptor beta chains originate from one sample sequenced in a study of cytomegalovirus exposure and HLA in healthy donors. Repertoires were generated with immunoSEQ multiplex PCR, while TCRdb's copy carries only in-frame clones and drops some. Found here are 100,000 to 150,000 clones, around 90% of them singletons; the top ten hold about 2.1%. Source material: PBMCs. These receptors all stem from a woman younger than 35 in good health and CMV-seronegative.

The rearrangement links TRBV29-1 to TRBJ2-3; 13 bases are shared with TRBD2. From germline, CDR1 is SQVTM and CDR2 ANQGSEA. The length of the CDR3 is 17 residues. The ends lost 2 bases at V and 3 bases at J; junction bases unmatched: 8. CDR3 DNA sequence: TGCAGCGTTGAACCGGGGACTAGCGGGATTTGGACAGATACGCAGTATTTT. It specifies CSVEPGTSGIWTDTQYF.

DNA of the CDR3: TGTGCCAGCAGCCCTGGCGGTGAGCAGTTCTTC. This translates into CASSPGGEQFF. This chain uses TRBV28 with TRBJ2-1; D gene unclear. The CDR3 contains 11 residues. The germline gives CDR1 MDHEN, CDR2 SYDVKM. V was cut by 6 bases and J by 9 bases, with 9 bases left in between.

The V call is TRBV4-3, the J call TRBJ2-5; 10 bases fit TRBD2. Germline assignment: CDR1 LGHNA and CDR2 YSLEER. The CDR3 has 15 amino acids. Trimming cost V 2 bases and J 5 bases; bases outside gene matches: 5. As DNA, the CDR3 is TGCGCCAGCAGCCAAAGCGGGAGGGCCAAGGAGACCCAGTACTTC. It yields the protein CASSQSGRAKETQYF.

V is TRBV6-4 and J is TRBJ2-2; 7 bases align to TRBD2. The CDR3 has 12 amino acids. V shed 6 bases, J shed 8 bases, and the junction held 3 bases outside the gene matches. Germline CDR1 MRHNA, CDR2 SNTAGT. This CDR3 is CASSGRYGELFF. Here the CDR3 DNA reads TGTGCCAGCAGCGGGAGGTATGGGGAGCTGTTTTTT.

The gene calls are TRBV7-2 and TRBJ1-2; D is uncertain. Trimming pared 5 bases from V and 3 bases from J, leaving 7 bases between. This CDR3 comprises 12 residues. Per germline, CDR1 SGHTA and CDR2 FQGNSA. DNA of the CDR3: TGTGCCAGCAGCCCAGAAGACTATGGCTACACCTTC. It codes for CASSPEDYGYTF.

This chain connects TRBV5-1 to TRBJ2-1, with 11 bases aligning to TRBD2. The germline V gene has CDR1 SGHRS and CDR2 YFSETQ. The length of the CDR3 is 15 residues. Trimming cost V 4 bases and J 6 bases; bases outside gene matches: 6. The CDR3 loop is CASSPSGGNLNEQFF. As DNA, the CDR3 is TGCGCCAGCAGCCCTAGCGGGGGGAACCTCAATGAGCAGTTCTTC.

This chain uses TRBV7-2 with TRBJ2-7, with D uncertain. The V and J ends lost 1 base and 3 bases respectively, with 7 bases between them. The CDR3 is made up of 13 amino acids. CDR1 and CDR2 (germline): SGHTA, FQGNSA. In DNA, the CDR3 is TGTGCCAGCAGCTTAGATCCCCTCTACGAGCAGTACTTC. This codes for CASSLDPLYEQYF.

V gene TRBV6-6 combines with J gene TRBJ2-7, with 8 bases matching TRBD1. Germline values: CDR1 MNHNY, CDR2 SVGAGI (reference sequence). The CDR3 runs to 14 residues. Trimming removed 6 bases from V and 0 bases from J; junction bases left unmatched: 4. The CDR3 DNA reads TGTGCCAGCAGGGGGACAGGCAGCTCCTACGAGCAGTACTTC. This sequence encodes CASRGTGSSYEQYF.

The chain carries TRBV28 and TRBJ1-4; D might be TRBD1 (5 bases). Germline CDR1 is MDHEN and CDR2 is SYDVKM. Trimming cost V 3 bases and J 7 bases, with 9 bases left between them. The CDR3 sequence is 13 residues long. For the CDR3, the DNA is TGTGCCAGCAGTTTCCTGGGGGGTGAAAAACTGTTTTTT. Protein: CASSFLGGEKLFF. The entire variable domain, with the rest obtained from reference TRBV28 and TRBJ1-4, is as follows: DVKVTQSSRYLVKRTGEKVFLECVQDMDHENMFWYRQDPGLGLRLIYFSYDVKMKEKGDIPEGYSVSREKKERFSLILESASTNQTSMYLCASSFLGGEKLFFGSGTQLSVL.

The rearrangement uses TRBV6-4 and TRBJ2-3, with D maybe TRBD2 (5 bases). V was shortened by 6 bases and J by 4 bases, with 14 bases between the two germline ends. There are 14 residues in the CDR3. CDR1 and CDR2 from the germline V gene are MRHNA and SNTAGT. The CDR3 DNA sequence: TGTGCCAGCAGCCCAACCGGAGGAGCAGATACGCAGTATTTT. Translation gives CASSPTGGADTQYF.

A remark on this clone: Germline is not matched at one junction end, which may reflect a read error. Other DNA sequences from this sample encode an identical CDR3 as well. The chain carries TRBV2 and TRBJ2-3; D may be TRBD2 (6 bases). Looked up from germline, CDR1 is SNHLY and CDR2 is FYNNEI. The CDR3 is made up of 14 amino acids. The CDR3, as DNA: TGTGCCAGCAGTGATAGCGGCGGCACAGACACGCAGTATTTT. Its translation is CASSDSGGTDTQYF.

The rearrangement uses TRBV6-1 and TRBJ2-7, with a possible D match to TRBD2 (6 bases). Between the trimmed V and J ends, which lost 8 bases and 0 bases, there was a span of 17 bases. CDR1 is MNHNS and CDR2 is SASEGT in the germline V gene. The CDR3 length is 15 residues. The CDR3 region is CASRFRDSDSYEQYF. In nucleotides, the CDR3 is TGTGCCAGCCGGTTCCGGGACTCCGACTCCTACGAGCAGTACTTC.

V and J are TRBV21-1 and TRBJ2-1; TRBD2 is the table's D call, not checked against the DNA. TRBV21-1 is given as a pseudogene. CDR3 length: 14 amino acids. The CDR3 DNA follows: TGTGCCAGCAGCAGCACTGCCCGCGACAATGAGCAGTTCTTC. Amino acid sequence: CASSSTARDNEQFF.

This clone was picked up a small number of times. The chain joins TRBV6-6 to TRBJ2-1; 11 nucleotides line up with TRBD1. V dropped 6 bases and J dropped 7; count of bases not matched to a gene: 5. The germline gives CDR1 MNHNY, CDR2 SVGAGI (reference sequence). The CDR3 has 14 residues. The CDR3 protein is CASRTGTGGNEQFF. The CDR3 DNA reads as TGTGCCAGCAGGACCGGGACAGGGGGGAATGAGCAGTTCTTC.